This TCR beta chain was captured in a study of blood T cell repertoires in COVID-19. The overall study: Nucleic acid was either cDNA or gDNA, and it came from T cells, B-cell-depleted T cells, or PBMCs.

Original processing methods: Amplified reference gene primers provided the basis for estimating nucleated cell counts. Assay used: immunoSEQ multiplex PCR; TCRdb lists only in-frame clones, some missing. V and J calls plus clone size are reproduced from that table; the DNA served to infer D and trimming. The sample has 150,000 to 200,000 clones, around nine tenths seen once. This sequence originates from a human donor in a cohort sampled during active COVID-19. The source material was peripheral blood.

CDR3: CATSDPRPGTGGYNEQFF. The CDR3 DNA reads TGTGCCACCAGTGACCCTCGCCCCGGGACAGGGGGCTACAATGAGCAGTTCTTC. The gene calls are TRBV24-1 and TRBJ2-1; 11 bases align to TRBD1. Germline V CDR1 and CDR2: KGHDR, SFDVKD. Trimming removed 4 bases from V and 3 bases from J; junction bases left unmatched: 10. CDR3 size: 18 residues.